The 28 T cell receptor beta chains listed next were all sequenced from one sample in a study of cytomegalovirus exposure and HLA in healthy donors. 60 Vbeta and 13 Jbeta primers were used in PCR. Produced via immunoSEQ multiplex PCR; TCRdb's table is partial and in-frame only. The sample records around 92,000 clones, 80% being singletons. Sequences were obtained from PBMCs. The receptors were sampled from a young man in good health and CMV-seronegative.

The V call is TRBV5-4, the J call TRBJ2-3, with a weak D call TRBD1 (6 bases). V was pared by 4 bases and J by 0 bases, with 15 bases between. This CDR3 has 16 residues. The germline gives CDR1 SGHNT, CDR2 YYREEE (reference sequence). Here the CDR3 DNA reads TGTGCCAGCAGCAGAATATTTCAGGGGAGCACAGATACGCAGTATTTT. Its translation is CASSRIFQGSTDTQYF.

Here the CDR3 DNA reads TGTGCCAGCAGTTGGGGACTAGCGGGGGGAGGGGAGACCCAGTACTTC. It translates to CASSWGLAGGGETQYF. V is TRBV6-6 and J is TRBJ2-5; 15 nucleotides line up with TRBD2. Germline CDR1 is MNHNY and CDR2 is SVGAGI (reference sequence). This CDR3 spans 16 amino acids. V shed 4 bases and J 5 bases; nucleotides not matched to a gene: 5.

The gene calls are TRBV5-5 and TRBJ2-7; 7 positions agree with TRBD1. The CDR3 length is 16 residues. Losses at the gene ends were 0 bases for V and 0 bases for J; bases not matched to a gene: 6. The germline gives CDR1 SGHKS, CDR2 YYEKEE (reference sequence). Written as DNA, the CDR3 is TGTGCCAGCAGCTTGGCTCTGGACAGGTACTCCTACGAGCAGTACTTC. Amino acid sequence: CASSLALDRYSYEQYF.

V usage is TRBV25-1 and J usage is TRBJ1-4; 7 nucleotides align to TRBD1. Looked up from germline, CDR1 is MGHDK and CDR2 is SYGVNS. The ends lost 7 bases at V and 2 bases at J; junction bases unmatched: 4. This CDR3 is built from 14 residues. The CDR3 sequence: CASTPQGTNEKLFF. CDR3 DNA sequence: TGTGCCAGCACCCCACAGGGGACTAATGAAAAACTGTTTTTT.

The CDR3 loop reads CASSAAGFSGNTIYF. The CDR3 DNA reads as TGTGCCAGCAGCGCCGCAGGGTTCTCTGGAAACACCATATATTTT. The V gene is TRBV9, the J gene TRBJ1-3; TRBD1 might be the D (5 bases). Deletions cut 3 bases from V and 0 bases from J, with 10 bases between. The CDR3 contains 15 residues. Germline V lookup: CDR1 SGDLS, CDR2 YYNGEE.

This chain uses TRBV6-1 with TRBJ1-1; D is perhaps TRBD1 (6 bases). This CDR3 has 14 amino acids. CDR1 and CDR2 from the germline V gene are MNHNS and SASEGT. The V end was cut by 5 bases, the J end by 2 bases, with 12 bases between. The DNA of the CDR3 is TGTGCCAGCAGTCAACAGGGATTTAACACTGAAGCTTTCTTT. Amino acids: CASSQQGFNTEAFF.

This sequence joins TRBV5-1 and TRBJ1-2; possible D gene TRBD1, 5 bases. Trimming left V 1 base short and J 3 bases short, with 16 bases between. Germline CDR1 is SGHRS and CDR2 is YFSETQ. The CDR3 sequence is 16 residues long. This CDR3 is CASSLYKQLGDYGYTF. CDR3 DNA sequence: TGCGCCAGCAGCTTGTACAAACAATTAGGGGACTATGGCTACACCTTC.

DNA for the CDR3: TGTGCCAGCATTCTAGGGGGGGCGGAGGGCTACACCTTC. Translation: CASILGGAEGYTF. The rearrangement joins TRBV13 to TRBJ1-2; TRBD1 is a possible D gene (6 bases). The length of the CDR3 is 13 residues. The V and J ends lost 7 bases and 8 bases respectively, with 17 bases between them. Germline V gene sequence: CDR1 PRHDT, CDR2 FYEKMQ (reference sequence).

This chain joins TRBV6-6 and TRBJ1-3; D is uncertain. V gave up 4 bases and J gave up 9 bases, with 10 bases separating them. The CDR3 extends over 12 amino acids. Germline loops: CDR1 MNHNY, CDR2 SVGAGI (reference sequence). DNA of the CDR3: TGTGCCAGCAGTTCCGCGGTGGGCACCATATATTTT. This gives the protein CASSSAVGTIYF.

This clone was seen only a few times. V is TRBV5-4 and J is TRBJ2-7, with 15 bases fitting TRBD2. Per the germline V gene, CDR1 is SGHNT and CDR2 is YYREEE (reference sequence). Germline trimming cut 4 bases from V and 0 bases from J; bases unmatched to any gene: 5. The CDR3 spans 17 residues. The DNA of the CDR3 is TGTGCCAGCAGCCCAGGACTAGCGGGGGGGAGCTCCTACGAGCAGTACTTC. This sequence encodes CASSPGLAGGSSYEQYF.

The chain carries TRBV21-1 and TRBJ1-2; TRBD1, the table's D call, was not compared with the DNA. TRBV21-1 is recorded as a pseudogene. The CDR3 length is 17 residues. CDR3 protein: CASSRPGTGFFPYGYTF. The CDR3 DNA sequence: TGTGCCAGCAGTCGTCCCGGGACAGGTTTTTTCCCCTATGGCTACACCTTC.

CDR3 protein: CASSVRTGNTDTQYF. The CDR3, as DNA: TGTGCCAGCAGCGTCCGGACAGGAAACACAGATACGCAGTATTTT. The V gene is TRBV9, the J gene TRBJ2-3; 7 bases align to TRBD1. The germline V gene has CDR1 SGDLS and CDR2 YYNGEE. The CDR3 runs 15 residues. J gave up 2 bases and V 2 bases, and 5 bases lay outside the gene matches. The whole variable domain, filled in from reference TRBV9 and TRBJ2-3, reads DSGVTQTPKHLITATGQRVTLRCSPRSGDLSVYWYQQSLDQGLQFLIQYYNGEERAKGNILERFSAQQFPDLHSELNLSSLELGDSALYFCASSVRTGNTDTQYFGPGTRLTVL.

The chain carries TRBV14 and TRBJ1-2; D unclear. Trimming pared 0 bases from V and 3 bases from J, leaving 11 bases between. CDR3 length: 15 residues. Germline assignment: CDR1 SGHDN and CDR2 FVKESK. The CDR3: CASSQDSTGDYGYTF. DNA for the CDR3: TGTGCCAGCAGCCAAGACAGTACGGGTGACTATGGCTACACCTTC.

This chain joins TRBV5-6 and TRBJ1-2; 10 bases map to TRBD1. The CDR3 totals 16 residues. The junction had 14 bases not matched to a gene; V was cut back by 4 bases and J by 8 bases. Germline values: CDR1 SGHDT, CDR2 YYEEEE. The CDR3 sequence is CASSLQAGQGSFGYTF. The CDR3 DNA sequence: TGTGCCAGCAGCCTACAGGCGGGACAGGGGAGTTTCGGCTACACCTTC.

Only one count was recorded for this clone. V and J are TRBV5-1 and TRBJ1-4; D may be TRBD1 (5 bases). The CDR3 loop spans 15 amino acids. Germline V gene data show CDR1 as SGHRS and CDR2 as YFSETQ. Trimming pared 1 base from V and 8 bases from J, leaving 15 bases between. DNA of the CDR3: TGCGCCAGCAGCTTGTTACAGGCGGGAGGAGAAAAACTGTTTTTT. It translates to CASSLLQAGGEKLFF.

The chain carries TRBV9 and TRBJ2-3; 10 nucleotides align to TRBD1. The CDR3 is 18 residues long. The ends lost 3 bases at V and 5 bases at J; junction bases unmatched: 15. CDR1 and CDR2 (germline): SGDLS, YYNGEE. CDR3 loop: CASSGGFQGDRGRDTQYF. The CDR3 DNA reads TGTGCCAGCAGCGGGGGGTTCCAAGGGGACAGGGGAAGAGATACGCAGTATTTT.

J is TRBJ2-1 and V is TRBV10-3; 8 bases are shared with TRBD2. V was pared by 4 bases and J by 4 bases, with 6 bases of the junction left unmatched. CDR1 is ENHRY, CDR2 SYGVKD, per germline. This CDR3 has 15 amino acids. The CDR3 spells CAISGQIAGYNEQFF. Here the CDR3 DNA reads TGTGCCATCAGTGGTCAGATAGCGGGGTACAATGAGCAGTTCTTC.

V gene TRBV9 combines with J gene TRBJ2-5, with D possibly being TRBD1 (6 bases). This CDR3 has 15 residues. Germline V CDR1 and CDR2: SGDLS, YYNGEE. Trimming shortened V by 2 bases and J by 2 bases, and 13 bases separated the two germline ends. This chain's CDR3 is CASSVGTQYQETQYF. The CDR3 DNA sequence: TGTGCCAGCAGCGTCGGGACACAATATCAAGAGACCCAGTACTTC.

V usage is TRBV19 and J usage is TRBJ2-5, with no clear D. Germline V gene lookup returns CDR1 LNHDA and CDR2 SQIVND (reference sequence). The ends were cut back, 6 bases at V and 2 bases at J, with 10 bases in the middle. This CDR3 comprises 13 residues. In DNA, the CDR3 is TGTGCCAGTAGCAGCGTGGAACAAGAGACCCAGTACTTC. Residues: CASSSVEQETQYF.

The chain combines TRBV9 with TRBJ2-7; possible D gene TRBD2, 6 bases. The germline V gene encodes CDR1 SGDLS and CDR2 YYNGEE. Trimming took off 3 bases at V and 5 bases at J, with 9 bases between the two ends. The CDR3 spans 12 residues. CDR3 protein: CASSDSGNEQYF. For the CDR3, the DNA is TGTGCCAGCAGCGATAGCGGTAACGAGCAGTACTTC.

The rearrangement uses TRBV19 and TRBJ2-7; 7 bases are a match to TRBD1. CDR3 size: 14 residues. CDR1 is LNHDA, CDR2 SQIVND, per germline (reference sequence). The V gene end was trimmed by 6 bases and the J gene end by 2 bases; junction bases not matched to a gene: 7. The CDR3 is CASRPGQNTYEQYF. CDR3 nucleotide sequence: TGTGCCAGTAGGCCGGGACAGAACACCTACGAGCAGTACTTC.

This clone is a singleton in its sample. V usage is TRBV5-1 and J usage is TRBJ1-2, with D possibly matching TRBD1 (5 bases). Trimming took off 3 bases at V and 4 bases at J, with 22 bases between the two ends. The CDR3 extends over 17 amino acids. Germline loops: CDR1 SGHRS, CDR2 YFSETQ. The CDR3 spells CASSSGLQDPAIYGYTF. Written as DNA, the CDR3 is TGCGCCAGCAGCTCGGGACTCCAAGATCCGGCTATCTATGGCTACACCTTC.

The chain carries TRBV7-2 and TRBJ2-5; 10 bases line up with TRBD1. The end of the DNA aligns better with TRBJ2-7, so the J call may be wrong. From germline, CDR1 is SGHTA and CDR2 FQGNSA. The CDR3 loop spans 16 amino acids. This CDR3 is CASSYSGTGDAYEQYF. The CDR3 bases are TGTGCCAGCAGCTACTCCGGGACAGGGGATGCCTACGAGCAGTACTTC.

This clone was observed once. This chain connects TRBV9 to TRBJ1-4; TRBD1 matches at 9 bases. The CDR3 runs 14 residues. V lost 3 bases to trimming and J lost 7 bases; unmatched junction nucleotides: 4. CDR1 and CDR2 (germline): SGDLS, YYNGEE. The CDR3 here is CASSAGTGTEKLFF. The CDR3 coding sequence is TGTGCCAGCAGCGCCGGGACAGGGACTGAAAAACTGTTTTTT.

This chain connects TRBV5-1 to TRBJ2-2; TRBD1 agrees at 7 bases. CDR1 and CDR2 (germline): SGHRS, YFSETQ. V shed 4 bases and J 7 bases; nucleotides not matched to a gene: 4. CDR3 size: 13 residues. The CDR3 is CASSPTGFGELFF. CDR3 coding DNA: TGCGCCAGCAGCCCGACAGGGTTCGGGGAGCTGTTTTTT.

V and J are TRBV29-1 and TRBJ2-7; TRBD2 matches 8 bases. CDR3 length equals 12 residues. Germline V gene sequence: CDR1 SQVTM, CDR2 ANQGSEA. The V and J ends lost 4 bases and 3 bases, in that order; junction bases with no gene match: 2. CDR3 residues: CSVVRGGYEQYF. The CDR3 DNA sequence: TGCAGCGTTGTTCGGGGGGGCTACGAGCAGTACTTC.

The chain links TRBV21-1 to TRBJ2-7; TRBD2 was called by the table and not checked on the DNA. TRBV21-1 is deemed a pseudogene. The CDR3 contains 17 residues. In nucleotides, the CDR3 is TGTGCCAGCAGCAACAAAAACAGGGGAGCGGGGGTCTACGAGCAGTACTTC. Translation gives CASSNKNRGAGVYEQYF.

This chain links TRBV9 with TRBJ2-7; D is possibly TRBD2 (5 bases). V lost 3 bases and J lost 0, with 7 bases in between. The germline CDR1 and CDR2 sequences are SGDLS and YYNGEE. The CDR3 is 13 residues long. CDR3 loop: CASSGGSSYEQYF. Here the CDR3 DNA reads TGTGCCAGCAGCGGAGGGAGCTCCTACGAGCAGTACTTC.